These 5 T cell receptor beta chains came from one sample sequenced in a study of post-analysis software for immune sequencing data. Regarding the study as a whole: Elevated frequency relative to controls characterized four or five TRBV segments in patients, TRBV5-6, TRBV5-1 and TRBV20-1 among them.

The TCR beta cDNA libraries carried unique molecular identifiers. TCRdb reanalysed the PCR reads using MiXCR and keeps one entry per CDR3 protein. The sample carries roughly 170,000 distinct CDR3 sequences, roughly 30% recorded once. Their antigen targets remain unknown. The sample consisted of blood. The receptors were sampled from a girl aged 5-17 years with multiple sclerosis.

The table lists this clonotype with many counts. The genes are TRBV12-3 or TRBV12-4 and TRBJ1-2, with D unclear. The CDR3 extends over 12 amino acids. Trimming left V 6 bases short and J 3 bases short, with 8 bases between. CDR3 sequence (DNA): TGTGCCAGCAGCTTCGGTGACTATGGCTACACCTTC. This sequence encodes CASSFGDYGYTF.

This clonotype was seen ten or more times. The chain links TRBV12-5 to TRBJ2-7; D call uncertain. This CDR3 contains 14 residues. Trimming removed 6 bases from V and 0 bases from J, with 12 bases in between. Germline CDR1 LGHNT, CDR2 FRNRAP. For the CDR3, the DNA is TGTGCTAGTGGCGTTTCCCAGTACTCCTACGAGCAGTACTTC. Translated, it gives CASGVSQYSYEQYF. The variable domain in full, completed from reference TRBV12-5 and TRBJ2-7, reads DARVTQTPRHKVTEMGQEVTMRCQPILGHNTVFWYRQTMMQGLELLAYFRNRAPLDDSGMPKDRFSAEMPDATLATLKIQPSEPRDSAVYFCASGVSQYSYEQYFGPGTRLTVT.

This clonotype has ten or more counts. The chain has TRBV12-3 or TRBV12-4 and TRBJ2-1, with TRBD1 identical over 7 bases. There are 16 residues in the CDR3. J lost 8 bases, V lost 5 bases, and 15 bases had no gene match. For the CDR3, the DNA is TGTGCCAGCAGTCCGATCGTTAGGGGGCTGGGAGATGAGCAGTTCTTC. Protein: CASSPIVRGLGDEQFF.

This clonotype has just a few counts. The chain links TRBV29-1 to TRBJ2-1; 12 nucleotides align to TRBD1. This CDR3 region has 14 residues. V shed 6 bases and J 7 bases; nucleotides not matched to a gene: 7. Germline loops: CDR1 SQVTM, CDR2 ANQGSEA. CDR3 sequence: CSVGPGQGANEQFF. The CDR3 DNA reads TGCAGCGTAGGACCGGGACAGGGGGCGAATGAGCAGTTCTTC.

This clonotype turned up a few times. This chain links TRBV27 with TRBJ1-1; unclear D gene. Germline lookup yields CDR1 MNHEY and CDR2 SMNVEV (reference sequence). V dropped 10 bases and J dropped 7 bases, with 13 bases sitting between them. The CDR3 has 11 residues. CDR3 coding DNA: TGTGCCATCTTGGCGGGGAATGAAGCTTTCTTT. As protein: CAILAGNEAFF.